These T cell receptor beta chains were read from a single sample in a study of blood T cell repertoires in COVID-19. Produced via immunoSEQ multiplex PCR; TCRdb's table is partial and in-frame only. This table holds around 160,000 clones, roughly 84% found once. Sequenced material: PBMCs or T cells enriched from blood (not recorded which). The source of these receptors is a woman aged 45-65 years who had been exposed to COVID-19. Both conserved end residues are part of each CDR3. Each record gives: J gene, D gene, clone size, V gene, CDR3 protein, CDR3 DNA. D genes are given only for firm matches. Only some rows state a clone size, as once, few, many or a class for expanded clones.

>TRBJ1-1|TRBD1|NA|TRBV12-5
CASETDRASVGAFF
TGTGCTAGTGAGACGGACAGGGCTTCCGTCGGGGCTTTCTTT
>TRBJ2-7|TRBD1|NA|TRBV5-1
CASSLEGAAYEQYF
TGCGCCAGCAGCTTGGAGGGGGCAGCCTACGAGCAGTACTTC
>TRBJ2-7|NA|NA|TRBV7-8
CATKPQGTYEQYF
TGTGCCACCAAGCCTCAGGGGACCTACGAGCAGTACTTC
>TRBJ1-1|TRBD1|once|TRBV6-5
CASSTDRGGNTEAFF
TGTGCCAGCAGTACCGACAGGGGGGGGAACACTGAAGCTTTCTTT
>TRBJ1-2|TRBD1|NA|TRBV15
CATSRVSGQGGGYTF
TGTGCCACCAGCAGAGTGTCCGGACAGGGGGGAGGCTACACCTTC
>TRBJ2-3|NA|NA|TRBV10-3
CASAWTSTDTQYF
TGTGCCAGCGCTTGGACTAGCACAGATACGCAGTATTTT
>TRBJ2-2|TRBD2|NA|TRBV10-3
CAINPSGRAPGELFF
TGTGCCATCAATCCTAGCGGGAGGGCTCCCGGGGAGCTGTTTTTT
>TRBJ1-1|NA|few|TRBV30
CAWNFKTVNTEAFF
TGTGCCTGGAATTTTAAGACAGTGAACACTGAAGCTTTCTTT
>TRBJ1-2|TRBD1|NA|TRBV5-5
CASSLDPGGYYGYTF
TGTGCCAGCAGCTTAGACCCAGGGGGGTACTATGGCTACACCTTC
>TRBJ1-2|NA|NA|TRBV5-4
CASSSEEHGYTF
TGTGCCAGCAGCTCGGAGGAGCATGGCTACACCTTC
>TRBJ1-6|TRBD1|NA|TRBV25-1
CASSARTGGRSPLHF
TGTGCCAGCAGTGCTCGGACAGGGGGCCGGTCACCCCTCCACTTT
>TRBJ2-2|TRBD2|NA|TRBV5-1
CASSPPGLAENTGELFF
TGCGCCAGCAGCCCCCCGGGGCTAGCGGAGAACACCGGGGAGCTGTTTTTT
>TRBJ1-1|NA|once|TRBV7-2
CASSLVIGGRNTEAFF
TGTGCCAGCAGCTTAGTTATCGGGGGTCGGAACACTGAAGCTTTCTTT
>TRBJ2-7|TRBD2|many|TRBV7-9
CASSSGTRQREQYF
TGTGCCAGCAGCTCGGGGACTAGACAGCGCGAGCAGTACTTC
>TRBJ2-1|TRBD1|NA|TRBV15
CATSRAGTGYFNEQFF
TGTGCCACCAGCAGAGCCGGGACAGGGTACTTCAATGAGCAGTTCTTC
>TRBJ2-6|TRBD1|NA|TRBV5-4
CASSSGTGGSGANVLTF
TGTGCCAGCAGTTCCGGGACAGGGGGCTCTGGGGCCAACGTCCTGACTTTC
>TRBJ1-1|TRBD1|NA|TRBV18
CASSPGEGQGITEAFF
TGTGCCAGCTCACCGGGGGAGGGACAGGGGATTACTGAAGCTTTCTTT
>TRBJ1-1|NA|NA|TRBV9
CASSVGYEGRTEAFF
TGTGCCAGCAGCGTAGGATATGAGGGTAGAACTGAAGCTTTCTTT
>TRBJ2-3|NA|NA|TRBV5-1
CASSLEPPRGTDTQYF
TGCGCCAGCAGCTTGGAGCCACCCCGGGGCACAGATACGCAGTATTTT
>TRBJ1-4|NA|NA|TRBV3-1/TRBV3-2
CASSQGSRLNEKLFF
TGTGCCAGCAGCCAAGGGTCCAGGCTTAATGAAAAACTGTTTTTT
>TRBJ2-7|NA|NA|TRBV24-1
CATSDAGQSYEQYF
TGTGCCACCAGTGATGCAGGGCAGTCCTACGAGCAGTACTTC
>TRBJ1-1|NA|NA|TRBV6-1
CASSDTGTNTEAFF
TGTGCCAGCAGTGACACGGGAACTAACACTGAAGCTTTCTTT
>TRBJ2-7|TRBD2|few|TRBV7-2
CASSSAASGGYEQYF
TGTGCCAGCAGCTCAGCGGCTAGCGGGGGCTACGAGCAGTACTTC